This section outlines one T cell receptor beta chain sequence together with its context. Its antigen remains unidentified. This record belongs to a study of T cell responses to AZD1222 COVID-19 vaccine. Study-level points and caveats: In a largely white British group with more females than males, clonal diversity was possibly underestimated. The repertoires were collected only after the peak T cell response.

Clones were sequenced by immunoSEQ multiplex PCR, and TCRdb holds only the in-frame ones, with some missing. The sample has approximately 150,000 clones, approximately 94% seen once. This CDR3 comprises 14 residues. CDR1 GTSNPN and CDR2 SVGIG come from the germline V gene (reference sequence). The ends were cut back, 7 bases at V and 5 bases at J, with 19 bases in the middle. This rearrangement joins TRBV30 to TRBJ2-3; the D gene is possibly TRBD2 (5 bases). This clonotype was sampled from an adult who received the AZD1222 COVID-19 vaccine. Sequences were derived from peripheral blood, sampled 28 days after the second AZD1222 dose. CDR3 sequence reads: CASLRAERGDTQYF. As DNA, the CDR3 is TGTGCCTCCCTCCGAGCGGAAAGAGGAGATACGCAGTATTTT.